The rows below give T cell receptor beta chains drawn from one sample of a study of cytomegalovirus exposure and HLA in healthy donors. Profiled with immunoSEQ multiplex PCR; TCRdb holds only in-frame clones, not every one. Its listing shows about 88,000 clones. Sequencing was done on a sample of PBMCs. All receptors derive from a girl aged 5-17 years in good health and CMV-seropositive. CDR3s include the opening cysteine and the closing phenylalanine or tryptophan. D genes are given only for firm matches.

TRBV28,TRBJ2-1,-,CASSLGGPSLDEQFF
TRBV7-9,TRBJ2-5,-,CASSETGTGKTQYF
TRBV6-6,TRBJ1-2,-,CASSYAGDLYGYTF
TRBV7-3,TRBJ2-3,-,CASSFLGSSTDTQYF
TRBV27,TRBJ1-4,TRBD1,CASSATGERGEKLFF
TRBV19,TRBJ1-6,-,CASSIQTGPPLHF
TRBV7-3,TRBJ1-2,-,CASSETGNYGYTF
TRBV4-1,TRBJ2-3,TRBD2,CASSLILAGGPDTQYF
TRBV18,TRBJ1-2,-,CASSPRRGDGYTF
TRBV5-4,TRBJ2-7,TRBD2,CASSSLAGGLYEQYF
TRBV6-5,TRBJ2-2,TRBD1,CASSWTGNGELFF
TRBV18,TRBJ1-2,TRBD1,CASSRGQVRGGYTF
TRBV7-3,TRBJ2-1,TRBD2,CASSLSGLSGAMGFDEQFF
TRBV9,TRBJ2-5,-,CARSREETQYF
TRBV4-3,TRBJ2-2,TRBD2,CASSRWNSVGGGAPGELFF
TRBV6-1,TRBJ1-5,-,CASSEARGGQPQHF
TRBV7-9,TRBJ2-5,-,CASSSRRVQETQYF
TRBV7-2,TRBJ2-5,TRBD2,CASSLLAGGWETQYF
TRBV7-6,TRBJ2-3,TRBD1,CASSYGTGTPTDTQYF
TRBV29-1,TRBJ1-1,-,CSGGRGANTEAFF
TRBV7-9,TRBJ2-2,-,CASSLPKDSLNTGELFF
TRBV6-1,TRBJ2-7,-,CASSDWGGYYEQYF
TRBV29-1,TRBJ2-2,-,CSAPFAGSTSGELFF
TRBV18,TRBJ1-1,-,CASSPLEVDTEAFF
TRBV5-1,TRBJ1-1,-,CASSDGGYTPEAFF
TRBV15,TRBJ1-5,-,CATSRDQRVGQPQHF
TRBV19,TRBJ1-3,-,CASSIQVSGNTIYF
TRBV6-1,TRBJ2-3,-,CASSSGSQYF
TRBV5-1,TRBJ2-1,-,CASSFSLPYNEQFF
TRBV5-6,TRBJ2-4,-,CASSLRVAKNIQYF
TRBV11-3,TRBJ2-1,-,CASLGGNEQFF
TRBV5-4,TRBJ1-3,-,CASSFYSGNTIYF
TRBV6-5,TRBJ1-2,TRBD1,CASSYTGGYGYTF
TRBV4-1,-,TRBD1,CASSQAAGQGYEQYF
TRBV4-1,TRBJ1-6,-,CASSQEFGTSNSPLHF
TRBV19,TRBJ1-1,-,CASSIRRGTEAFF
TRBV5-6,TRBJ1-3,TRBD1,CASSWAGTGRSTGNTIYF
TRBV5-1,TRBJ2-6,TRBD1,CASSRDRGAGANVLTF
TRBV28,TRBJ1-6,TRBD1,CASSPQGGGDSPLHF
TRBV9,TRBJ2-1,TRBD2,CASSVVPSGGNNNEQFF
TRBV4-3,TRBJ2-3,-,CASSQDRSYADTQYF
TRBV15,TRBJ2-5,TRBD2,CATSRSGTRSFGETQYF